This T cell receptor beta chain was obtained from a study of metastatic and nonmetastatic thyroid tumors. Using MiXCR, TCRdb reanalyzed the PCR reads. The data show more than 20,000 clones, over 10% seen once. None of the patients had undergone any treatment ahead of thyroid surgery. Regarding the study as a whole: Reported TCR beta diversity, measured in blood and tumor, was significantly higher for malignant thyroid tumors than for benign nodules.

As regards this clone: Antigen unknown.

The sequenced material came from blood. The sequence was obtained from a female donor with papillary thyroid cancer or a benign thyroid nodule (not recorded which). Some clones in this sample may be carry-over from other donors' samples.

The CDR3 reads CSARRAGGVSTEAFF. The CDR3 region has the DNA TGCAGTGCTAGACGGGCAGGGGGCGTTAGCACTGAAGCTTTCTTT. The chain recombines TRBV20-1 with TRBJ1-1, with 8 bases identical to TRBD1. CDR1 is DFQATT, CDR2 SNEGSKA, per germline (reference sequence). The ends lost 2 bases at V and 4 bases at J; junction bases unmatched: 9. The CDR3 covers 15 residues.